The 26 T cell receptor beta chains below were found in one sample sequenced in a study of cytomegalovirus exposure and HLA in healthy donors. TCRdb's table, derived via immunoSEQ multiplex PCR, lists solely in-frame clones and lacks some. This sample has 150,000 to 200,000 clones, with around 92% found just once. Sequenced: PBMCs. The receptor set was obtained from a woman in her late teens or twenties in good health and CMV-seropositive.

The rearrangement links TRBV6-1 to TRBJ2-1; TRBD1 is a possible D gene (5 bases). Trimming removed 10 bases from V and 7 bases from J, with 20 bases in between. Germline V gene data show CDR1 as MNHNS and CDR2 as SASEGT. This CDR3 has 14 amino acids. The CDR3 spells CAISVGVSVNEQFF. CDR3 nucleotide sequence: TGTGCCATTTCAGTAGGGGTGAGTGTGAATGAGCAGTTCTTC.

J is TRBJ2-3 and V is TRBV6-5; 13 nucleotides align to TRBD2. J lost 6 bases, V lost 4 bases, and 4 bases had no gene match. From germline, CDR1 is MNHEY and CDR2 SVGAGI. The CDR3 sequence is 15 residues long. The CDR3 reads CASSFTSGRADTQYF. The DNA of the CDR3 is TGTGCCAGCAGTTTTACTAGCGGGAGGGCTGATACGCAGTATTTT.

This rearrangement joins TRBV11-1 to TRBJ2-2, with D perhaps matching TRBD1 (5 bases). The CDR3 is made up of 14 amino acids. V gave up 1 base and J gave up 7 bases, with 10 bases separating them. The germline gives CDR1 SGHAT, CDR2 FQDESV (reference sequence). CDR3 bases: TGTGCCAGCAGCTTAGATTTAGGGGTCGGGGAGCTGTTTTTT. Encoded protein: CASSLDLGVGELFF.

V usage is TRBV6-6 and J usage is TRBJ1-2, with D perhaps matching TRBD1 (5 bases). Germline values: CDR1 MNHNY, CDR2 SVGAGI (reference sequence). The V end was cut by 5 bases, the J end by 6 bases, with 13 bases between. This CDR3 has 13 amino acids. CDR3 loop: CASSPQDRDGYTF. The CDR3 DNA is TGTGCCAGCAGTCCACAGGATAGGGATGGCTACACCTTC.

J is TRBJ2-7 and V is TRBV29-1; D gene ambiguous. CDR1 is SQVTM, CDR2 ANQGSEA, per germline. The length of the CDR3 is 11 residues. The V end was cut by 5 bases, the J end by 3 bases, with 8 bases between. CDR3 region: CSVRSGYEQYF. The CDR3, as DNA: TGCAGCGTTCGGTCGGGCTACGAGCAGTACTTC.

The V gene is TRBV5-1, the J gene TRBJ2-7; tentative D call: TRBD2 (5 bases). CDR3 length equals 15 residues. Germline loops: CDR1 SGHRS, CDR2 YFSETQ. Trimming removed 4 bases from V and 5 bases from J, with 19 bases in between. CDR3 amino acids: CASSTPGVHVDEQYF. The DNA of the CDR3 is TGCGCCAGCAGCACACCCGGGGTCCATGTAGACGAGCAGTACTTC.

The chain links TRBV27 to TRBJ2-2; TRBD1 matches 8 bases. The V gene's germline CDR1 is MNHEY and CDR2 SMNVEV (reference sequence). This CDR3 has 16 amino acids. V trimming: 2 bases; J trimming: 3 bases; junction bases outside the gene matches: 5. DNA for the CDR3: TGTGCCAGCAGTTTAGGTGGACAGGGATACACCGGGGAGCTGTTTTTT. This translates into CASSLGGQGYTGELFF.

The genes are TRBV28 and TRBJ2-1; 8 bases fit TRBD1. V was pared by 6 bases and J by 7 bases, with 5 bases of the junction left unmatched. Germline CDR1 MDHEN, CDR2 SYDVKM. The CDR3 is 13 residues long. CDR3 in amino acids: CASRQGARNEQFF. For the CDR3, the DNA is TGTGCCAGCAGGCAGGGGGCGCGGAATGAGCAGTTCTTC.

The chain is built from TRBV19 and TRBJ1-1; D remains unclear. V was trimmed by 6 bases and J by 6 bases, leaving 20 bases between them. The CDR3 contains 15 residues. From germline, CDR1 is LNHDA and CDR2 SQIVND (reference sequence). The CDR3 region is CASRFGPRGFSEAFF. The CDR3 DNA reads TGTGCCAGTAGGTTTGGTCCCCGGGGATTCTCTGAAGCTTTCTTT.

The V and J genes are TRBV6-1 and TRBJ1-3; perhaps TRBD1 as D (5 bases). CDR1 and CDR2 from the germline V gene are MNHNS and SASEGT. The CDR3 has 14 residues. Trimming cost V 4 bases and J 2 bases, with 9 bases left between them. CDR3 loop: CASSAPGTGNTIYF. CDR3 nucleotides: TGTGCCAGCAGTGCCCCAGGGACTGGAAACACCATATATTTT.

This clone has a handful of counts. The chain uses TRBV9 and TRBJ1-1; D gene uncertain. V lost 4 bases to trimming and J lost 0 bases, with 7 bases between them. The CDR3 loop spans 13 amino acids. Germline V CDR1 and CDR2: SGDLS, YYNGEE. Here the CDR3 reads CASSREMNTEAFF. In DNA, the CDR3 is TGTGCCAGCAGCCGGGAGATGAACACTGAAGCTTTCTTT.

The gene calls are TRBV7-2 and TRBJ2-3; the match to TRBD2 covers 9 bases. The junction had 4 bases not matched to a gene; V was cut back by 2 bases and J by 1 base. The germline CDR1 and CDR2 sequences are SGHTA and FQGNSA. The CDR3 length is 16 residues. In nucleotides, the CDR3 is TGTGCCAGCAGCTTAATCGCTAGCGGGGGCACAGATACGCAGTATTTT. It codes for CASSLIASGGTDTQYF. The whole variable domain, remainder taken from reference TRBV7-2 and TRBJ2-3, is GAGVSQSPSNKVTEKGKDVELRCDPISGHTALYWYRQSLGQGLEFLIYFQGNSAPDKSGLPSDRFSAERTGGSVSTLTIQRTQQEDSAVYLCASSLIASGGTDTQYFGPGTRLTVL.

The V gene is TRBV28, the J gene TRBJ2-4, with 7 bases aligning to TRBD2. Germline CDR1 is MDHEN and CDR2 is SYDVKM. This CDR3 has 15 amino acids. V lost 3 bases, J lost 8 bases, and 10 bases stayed unmatched. DNA for the CDR3: TGTGCCAGCAGTTTGGGTGAGACGGGAGGAGACATTCAGTACTTC. This sequence encodes CASSLGETGGDIQYF.

The V call is TRBV18, the J call TRBJ2-7, with D perhaps matching TRBD2 (7 bases). Germline-derived CDR1 and CDR2 are KGHSH and LQKENI. CDR3 length: 15 amino acids. Trimming took off 5 bases at V and 3 bases at J, with 17 bases between the two ends. In DNA form, the CDR3 reads TGTGCCAGCTCATCCAGCGGGGACAATTACTACGAGCAGTACTTC. Residues: CASSSSGDNYYEQYF. Supplemented by reference TRBV18 and TRBJ2-7, the full variable domain reads NAGVMQNPRHLVRRRGQEARLRCSPMKGHSHVYWYRQLPEEGLKFMVYLQKENIIDESGMPKERFSAEFPKEGPSILRIQQVVRGDSAAYFCASSSSGDNYYEQYFGPGTRLTVT.

J is TRBJ2-3 and V is TRBV5-1, with 13 bases fitting TRBD2. Germline lookup yields CDR1 SGHRS and CDR2 YFSETQ. CDR3 length: 16 amino acids. V was clipped by 4 bases and J by 6 bases; unmatched bases: 8. The CDR3 sequence is CASSAPGLAGRDTQYF. CDR3 bases: TGCGCCAGCAGCGCCCCGGGACTAGCGGGACGTGATACGCAGTATTTT.

The chain employs TRBV9 and TRBJ1-4; 8 bases are shared with TRBD1. The CDR3 covers 15 residues. Germline values: CDR1 SGDLS, CDR2 YYNGEE. V lost 3 bases to trimming and J lost 7 bases; unmatched junction nucleotides: 8. CDR3 coding DNA: TGTGCCAGCAGCGCCCGACAGGGGTCAGCTGAAAAACTGTTTTTT. This encodes CASSARQGSAEKLFF.

The chain combines TRBV9 with TRBJ1-1, with TRBD1 matching 10 bases. Germline V lookup: CDR1 SGDLS, CDR2 YYNGEE. Trimming took 4 bases from V and 4 from J; bases not matched to a gene: 7. This CDR3 is built from 15 residues. The CDR3 spells CASSPDRGLVTEAFF. CDR3 nucleotides: TGTGCCAGCAGCCCAGACAGGGGGCTGGTCACTGAAGCTTTCTTT.

This rearrangement joins TRBV7-2 to TRBJ1-2, with D uncertain. In germline, CDR1 is SGHTA, CDR2 FQGNSA. V was cut by 3 bases and J by 7 bases, with 9 bases left in between. The CDR3 covers 12 residues. In DNA, the CDR3 is TGTGCCAGCAGCTTGGAGGGCGGTGGCTACACCTTC. Encoded protein: CASSLEGGGYTF.

J is TRBJ2-5 and V is TRBV5-4; 9 bases map to TRBD2. Looked up from germline, CDR1 is SGHNT and CDR2 is YYREEE (reference sequence). This CDR3 is built from 15 residues. The junction had 7 bases not matched to a gene; V was cut back by 1 base and J by 6 bases. The CDR3 nucleotides are TGTGCCAGCAGCTTGTCCCGCGGGAGGGAAAAGACCCAGTACTTC. It codes for CASSLSRGREKTQYF.

The rearrangement uses TRBV9 and TRBJ2-3, with 8 bases that match TRBD2. Per germline, CDR1 SGDLS and CDR2 YYNGEE. The CDR3 covers 15 residues. The V and J ends lost 4 bases and 2 bases, in that order; junction bases with no gene match: 6. The CDR3 sequence is CASSSTSGTTDTQYF. The CDR3 nucleotides read TGTGCCAGCAGCTCCACTAGCGGCACCACAGATACGCAGTATTTT.

The V and J genes are TRBV5-1 and TRBJ2-5; tentative D call: TRBD2 (6 bases). Per the germline V gene, CDR1 is SGHRS and CDR2 is YFSETQ. The CDR3 extends over 14 amino acids. V lost 4 bases, J lost 2 bases, and 12 bases lay in between. The CDR3 spells CASSNPGVQETQYF. CDR3 coding DNA: TGCGCCAGCAGCAACCCGGGGGTACAAGAGACCCAGTACTTC.

The rearrangement joins TRBV21-1 to TRBJ1-2; the table's TRBD1 call for D was not verified on the DNA. TRBV21-1 is a listed pseudogene. This CDR3 contains 15 residues. CDR3 coding DNA: TGTGCCAGCAGCGCCCCGAGGGGGACAAACAACGGCTACACCTTC. As protein: CASSAPRGTNNGYTF.

The V and J genes are TRBV18 and TRBJ2-1; a weak D match, TRBD2 (5 bases). This CDR3 is built from 13 residues. Germline V CDR1 and CDR2: KGHSH, LQKENI. Between the trimmed V and J ends, which lost 0 bases and 10 bases, there was a span of 10 bases. CDR3: CASSPPAWREQFF. The DNA of the CDR3 is TGTGCCAGCTCACCACCGGCCTGGAGGGAGCAGTTCTTC. The full variable domain, completed using reference TRBV18 and TRBJ2-1, is NAGVMQNPRHLVRRRGQEARLRCSPMKGHSHVYWYRQLPEEGLKFMVYLQKENIIDESGMPKERFSAEFPKEGPSILRIQQVVRGDSAAYFCASSPPAWREQFFGPGTRLTVL.

V is TRBV19 and J is TRBJ2-1, with unresolved D. V gave up 3 bases and J gave up 5 bases, with 14 bases separating them. Germline V CDR1 and CDR2: LNHDA, SQIVND (reference sequence). The CDR3 has 15 residues. DNA for the CDR3: TGTGCCAGTAGTATTCTCCCCGGTGAGAACAATGAGCAGTTCTTC. Protein: CASSILPGENNEQFF.

The chain couples TRBV27 to TRBJ2-1; possible D gene TRBD2, 5 bases. Trimming removed 5 bases from V and 6 bases from J, with 20 bases in between. The CDR3 is 16 amino acids. The germline CDR1 and CDR2 sequences are MNHEY and SMNVEV (reference sequence). CDR3 loop: CASSQPLAGEINEQFF. In DNA, the CDR3 is TGTGCCAGCAGTCAGCCCCTAGCCGGGGAAATCAATGAGCAGTTCTTC.

The chain carries TRBV11-2 and TRBJ1-2, with D possibly matching TRBD1 (6 bases). The CDR3 is 15 residues long. Per the germline V gene, CDR1 is SGHAT and CDR2 is FQNNGV. Trimming removed 1 base at V and 3 bases at J, with 12 bases between. CDR3: CASSLGAGGDYGYTF. In nucleotides, the CDR3 is TGTGCCAGCAGCTTAGGGGCGGGGGGCGACTATGGCTACACCTTC.